The present TCR beta chain was sequenced within a study of blood T cell repertoires in COVID-19. The V gene lost 2 bases and the J gene lost 2 bases, with 11 bases spanning the gap. The CDR3 is 14 amino acids. Germline V gene data show CDR1 as SGHNT and CDR2 as YYREEE (reference sequence). Some clones are missing from TCRdb's copy, which holds only in-frame ones; the method was immunoSEQ multiplex PCR. In the table there are approximately 190,000 clones, about 88% of which are singletons. Membership in each cohort depended on participant-reported clinical history. What was sequenced was PBMCs or T cells enriched from blood (not recorded which). V gene TRBV5-4 combines with J gene TRBJ2-7; tentative D call: TRBD1 (5 bases). This receptor was taken from a woman in her thirties or forties in a cohort exposed to, infected with or recovered from COVID-19 (not recorded which). Here the CDR3 reads CASSFGREAYEQYF. The CDR3 DNA is TGTGCCAGCAGCTTTGGCAGGGAAGCCTACGAGCAGTACTTC.